These 19 T cell receptor beta chains were all obtained from the same sample, sequenced in a study of identifying expanded T cells in peripheral blood. Sequencing was performed with immunoSEQ multiplex PCR; in TCRdb, only in-frame clones are kept and a portion is missing. In the table there are about 85,000 clones, more than 75% of which are singletons. The sequenced material came from blood. These receptors were taken from a person aged 18 to 70 in good health.

The V gene is TRBV5-6, the J gene TRBJ1-1, with a weak D call TRBD1 (6 bases). The germline V gene encodes CDR1 SGHDT and CDR2 YYEEEE. The CDR3 contains 16 residues. The ends were cut back, 0 bases at V and 3 bases at J, with 15 bases in the middle. The CDR3 sequence is CASSLALRGADTEAFF. The CDR3 bases are TGTGCCAGCAGCTTGGCCCTACGGGGGGCGGACACTGAAGCTTTCTTT.

The chain carries TRBV28 and TRBJ2-1; 7 bases agree with TRBD2. The ends lost 5 bases at V and 7 bases at J; junction bases unmatched: 8. CDR3 size: 14 residues. CDR1 is MDHEN and CDR2 is SYDVKM in the germline V gene. The CDR3 is CASSPPGGGNEQFF. CDR3 in DNA: TGTGCCAGCAGTCCCCCGGGGGGAGGGAATGAGCAGTTCTTC.

The CDR3 DNA reads as TGCGCCAGCAGGACCGCCACTGGGACTCCTGAAGCTTTCTTT. Protein sequence: CASRTATGTPEAFF. This chain links TRBV5-1 with TRBJ1-1; the D gene is possibly TRBD1 (5 bases). CDR1 is SGHRS and CDR2 is YFSETQ in the germline V gene. The V end lost 5 bases, the J end lost 6 bases, and 17 bases lay between the germline ends. The length of the CDR3 is 14 residues.

The chain is built from TRBV7-9 and TRBJ2-1, with TRBD2 matching over 11 bases. V dropped 5 bases and J dropped 6; count of bases not matched to a gene: 3. Germline-derived CDR1 and CDR2 are SEHNR and FQNEAQ (reference sequence). The CDR3 sequence is 14 residues long. CDR3 bases: TGTGCCAGCAGCCTTCTAGCGGGGGGCAATGAGCAGTTCTTC. Amino acids: CASSLLAGGNEQFF.

The rearrangement uses TRBV7-2 and TRBJ2-2, with D perhaps matching TRBD2 (6 bases). The CDR3 has 14 residues. Trimming removed 3 bases from V and 6 bases from J, with 11 bases in between. Germline V gene lookup returns CDR1 SGHTA and CDR2 FQGNSA. This chain's CDR3 is CASSFGAGAGELFF. Here the CDR3 DNA reads TGTGCCAGCAGCTTCGGAGCGGGTGCCGGGGAGCTGTTTTTT.

The V gene is TRBV18, the J gene TRBJ2-4; TRBD1 matches 7 bases. Germline lookup yields CDR1 KGHSH and CDR2 LQKENI. CDR3 size: 14 residues. Trimming removed 3 bases from V and 5 bases from J; junction bases left unmatched: 4. This CDR3 reads CASSPDRDENIQYF. CDR3 in DNA: TGTGCCAGCTCACCCGACAGGGACGAAAACATTCAGTACTTC.

The J gene is TRBJ1-4, the V gene TRBV6-6; D is perhaps TRBD1 (5 bases). CDR1 MNHNY and CDR2 SVGAGI come from the germline V gene (reference sequence). V dropped 6 bases and J dropped 0 bases, with 8 bases sitting between them. This CDR3 region has 14 residues. DNA for the CDR3: TGTGCCAGCAGGGACACCGCAACTAATGAAAAACTGTTTTTT. The encoded protein is CASRDTATNEKLFF.

The rearrangement joins TRBV7-2 to TRBJ2-3, with D perhaps matching TRBD1 (6 bases). Trimming cost V 5 bases and J 2 bases, with 11 bases left between them. This CDR3 is 14 amino acids long. CDR1 and CDR2 from the germline V gene are SGHTA and FQGNSA. CDR3 residues: CASSGGQSTDTQYF. CDR3 sequence (DNA): TGTGCCAGCAGCGGTGGACAGTCCACAGATACGCAGTATTTT.

The rearrangement joins TRBV19 to TRBJ1-2, with 10 bases matching TRBD1. V shed 7 bases, J shed 5 bases, and the junction held 13 bases outside the gene matches. The germline V gene encodes CDR1 LNHDA and CDR2 SQIVND (reference sequence). The CDR3 is 16 amino acids. CDR3 amino acids: CASNRGYGQGGYGYTF. CDR3 bases: TGTGCCAGTAATCGCGGCTACGGACAGGGGGGATATGGCTACACCTTC.

J is TRBJ1-2 and V is TRBV18; 7 bases agree with TRBD1. Germline V gene sequence: CDR1 KGHSH, CDR2 LQKENI. After removal of 2 bases from V and 8 bases from J, the junction contained 8 bases not matched to a gene. This CDR3 is built from 14 residues. The CDR3 reads CASSPFGTAFGYTF. Written as DNA, the CDR3 is TGTGCCAGCTCACCATTTGGGACAGCGTTCGGCTACACCTTC. Drawing the rest from reference TRBV18 and TRBJ1-2, the complete variable domain is NAGVMQNPRHLVRRRGQEARLRCSPMKGHSHVYWYRQLPEEGLKFMVYLQKENIIDESGMPKERFSAEFPKEGPSILRIQQVVRGDSAAYFCASSPFGTAFGYTFGSGTRLTVV.

This clone was counted a single time. The chain uses TRBV4-1 and TRBJ2-7, with 7 positions matching TRBD1. Germline assignment: CDR1 MGHRA and CDR2 YSYEKL. After removal of 1 base from V and 2 bases from J, the junction contained 14 bases not matched to a gene. This CDR3 has 18 amino acids. The CDR3 nucleotides are TGCGCCAGCAGCCAAGGACAGGGAACCTATAATACACCCTACGAGCAGTACTTC. It specifies CASSQGQGTYNTPYEQYF.

With respect to this clone: A junction boundary mismatches the germline segment, possibly from a read error. The CDR3 DNA is TGTGCCAGCAGTTTCAACCTGGCTGGGGTCGACTTC. The encoded protein is CASSFNLAGVDF. This sequence joins TRBV28 and TRBJ2-7, with no clear D. The CDR3 length is 12 residues. Germline CDR1 MDHEN, CDR2 SYDVKM.

This rearrangement joins TRBV6-4 to TRBJ1-1, with 9 bases matching TRBD1. The CDR3 spans 14 residues. Germline V gene lookup returns CDR1 MRHNA and CDR2 SNTAGT. Germline trimming cut 6 bases from V and 2 bases from J; bases unmatched to any gene: 4. CDR3 sequence reads: CASRLGQGNTEAFF. The CDR3 DNA reads TGTGCCAGCAGACTGGGACAGGGTAACACTGAAGCTTTCTTT.

The chain uses TRBV5-6 and TRBJ2-7, with 12 bases matching TRBD1. The CDR3 runs 17 residues. V dropped 2 bases and J dropped 3; count of bases not matched to a gene: 9. The germline gives CDR1 SGHDT, CDR2 YYEEEE. The CDR3, as DNA: TGTGCCAGCAGCTTCCGGGACAGGGGGCGGTTAGGCTACGAGCAGTACTTC. Its translation is CASSFRDRGRLGYEQYF.

The J gene is TRBJ2-5, the V gene TRBV19; 8 bases are shared with TRBD2. The CDR3 consists of 17 residues. Unmatched junction bases numbered 15, after V lost 7 bases and J lost 2 bases. From germline, CDR1 is LNHDA and CDR2 SQIVND (reference sequence). CDR3 residues: CASTRSRGGQGQETQYF. CDR3 in DNA: TGTGCCAGTACCCGATCACGGGGGGGCCAGGGGCAAGAGACCCAGTACTTC.

The CDR3 is CASSYSLFQGQETQYF. The DNA for the CDR3 is TGTGCCAGCAGTTACTCGCTCTTCCAGGGCCAAGAGACCCAGTACTTC. The chain joins TRBV6-6 to TRBJ2-5, with D possibly matching TRBD1 (5 bases). V dropped 0 bases and J dropped 1 base, with 12 bases sitting between them. Germline CDR1 MNHNY, CDR2 SVGAGI (reference sequence). The CDR3 consists of 16 residues.

The gene calls are TRBV19 and TRBJ2-1; D not certain. V lost 6 bases and J 9 bases, leaving 18 bases between the germline ends. The length of the CDR3 is 14 residues. CDR1 is LNHDA, CDR2 SQIVND, per germline (reference sequence). For the CDR3, the DNA is TGTGCCAGTAGGAACGGGCCCTCATATGGTGAGCAGTTCTTC. It codes for CASRNGPSYGEQFF. The complete variable domain, with remaining parts taken from reference TRBV19 and TRBJ2-1, reads DGGITQSPKYLFRKEGQNVTLSCEQNLNHDAMYWYRQDPGQGLRLIYYSQIVNDFQKGDIAEGYSVSREKKESFPLTVTSAQKNPTAFYLCASRNGPSYGEQFFGPGTRLTVL.

V and J are TRBV5-6 and TRBJ1-5; no reliable D call. CDR1 is SGHDT and CDR2 is YYEEEE in the germline V gene. The V end was cut by 4 bases, the J end by 5 bases, with 16 bases between. The CDR3 length is 15 residues. CDR3 bases: TGTGCCAGCAGCCGAGGTGGGTTATGGGATCAGCCCCAGCATTTT. This codes for CASSRGGLWDQPQHF.

In DNA form, the CDR3 reads TGCGCCAGCAGCTTGCTCAGCGGGGGCCCGGCCGGGGAGCTGTTTTTT. Translating it yields CASSLLSGGPAGELFF. The V gene is TRBV5-1, the J gene TRBJ2-2; 8 bases map to TRBD2. The J segment lost 6 bases and the V segment lost 1 base, leaving 8 bases of the junction unmatched. The germline V gene has CDR1 SGHRS and CDR2 YFSETQ. This CDR3 is 16 amino acids long.